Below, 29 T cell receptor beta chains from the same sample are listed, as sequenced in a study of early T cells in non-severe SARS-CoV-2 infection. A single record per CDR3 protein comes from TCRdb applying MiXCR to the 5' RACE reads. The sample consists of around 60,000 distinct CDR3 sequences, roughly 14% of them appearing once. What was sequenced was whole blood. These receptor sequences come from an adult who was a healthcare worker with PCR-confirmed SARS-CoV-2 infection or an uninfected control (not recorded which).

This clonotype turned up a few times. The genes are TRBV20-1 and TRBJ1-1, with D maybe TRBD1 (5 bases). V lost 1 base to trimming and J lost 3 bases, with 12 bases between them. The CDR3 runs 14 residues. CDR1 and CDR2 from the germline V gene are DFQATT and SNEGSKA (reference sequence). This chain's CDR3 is CSARVPGRDTEAFF. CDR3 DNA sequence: TGCAGTGCTAGAGTCCCAGGGAGGGACACTGAAGCTTTCTTT.

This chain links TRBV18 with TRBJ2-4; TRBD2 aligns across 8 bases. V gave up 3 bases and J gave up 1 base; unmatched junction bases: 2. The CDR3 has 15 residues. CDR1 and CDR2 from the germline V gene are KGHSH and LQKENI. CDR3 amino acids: CASSPSSGAKNIQYF. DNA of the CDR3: TGTGCCAGCTCACCTTCTAGCGGGGCCAAAAACATTCAGTACTTC.

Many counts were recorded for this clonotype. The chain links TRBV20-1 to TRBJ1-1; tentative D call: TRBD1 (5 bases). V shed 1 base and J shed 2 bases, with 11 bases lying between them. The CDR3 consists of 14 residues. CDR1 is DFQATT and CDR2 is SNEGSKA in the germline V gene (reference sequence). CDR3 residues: CSARVSTGNTEAFF. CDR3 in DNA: TGCAGTGCTAGAGTTTCCACAGGTAACACTGAAGCTTTCTTT.

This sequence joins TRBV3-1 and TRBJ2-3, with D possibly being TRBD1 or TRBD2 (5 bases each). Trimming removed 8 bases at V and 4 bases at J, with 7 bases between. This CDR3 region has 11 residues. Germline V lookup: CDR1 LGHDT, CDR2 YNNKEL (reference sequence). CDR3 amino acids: CASGTPDTQYF. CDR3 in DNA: TGTGCCAGCGGGACGCCAGATACGCAGTATTTT.

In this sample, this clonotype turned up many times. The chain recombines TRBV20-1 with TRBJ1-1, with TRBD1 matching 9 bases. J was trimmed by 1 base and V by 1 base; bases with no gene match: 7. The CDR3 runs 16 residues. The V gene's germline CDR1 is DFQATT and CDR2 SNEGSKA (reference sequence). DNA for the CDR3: TGCAGTGCTAGAGCACCTCAACAGGGGGCGAACACTGAAGCTTTCTTT. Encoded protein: CSARAPQQGANTEAFF.

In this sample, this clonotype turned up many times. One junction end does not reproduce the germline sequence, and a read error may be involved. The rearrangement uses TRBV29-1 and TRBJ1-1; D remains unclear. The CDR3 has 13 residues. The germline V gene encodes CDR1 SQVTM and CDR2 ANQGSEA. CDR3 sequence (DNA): TGCAGCGATGAAAGAACAGAGGACACTGAAGCTTTCTTT. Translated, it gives CSDERTEDTEAFF.

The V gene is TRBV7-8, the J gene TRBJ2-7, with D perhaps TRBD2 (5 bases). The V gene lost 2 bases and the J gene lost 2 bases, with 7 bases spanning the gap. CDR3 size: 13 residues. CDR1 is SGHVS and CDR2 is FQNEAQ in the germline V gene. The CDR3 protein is CASSLHGTYEQYF. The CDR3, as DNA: TGTGCCAGCAGCTTACACGGGACCTACGAGCAGTACTTC.

The CDR3 region is CASRASGEFF. The CDR3 DNA reads TGTGCCAGCAGGGCTAGCGGGGAGTTCTTC. This sequence joins TRBV2 and TRBJ2-1, with 9 bases aligning to TRBD2. CDR1 and CDR2 from the germline V gene are SNHLY and FYNNEI. With 6 bases clipped from V and 14 bases from J, the junction kept 2 bases outside the gene matches. CDR3 length: 10 amino acids.

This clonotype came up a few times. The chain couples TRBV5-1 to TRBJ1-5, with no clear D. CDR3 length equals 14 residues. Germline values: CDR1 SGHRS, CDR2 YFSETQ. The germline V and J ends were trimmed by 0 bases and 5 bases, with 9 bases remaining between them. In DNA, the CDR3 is TGCGCCAGCAGCTTGGCTCCTACCGATCAGCCCCAGCATTTT. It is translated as CASSLAPTDQPQHF.

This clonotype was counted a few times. CDR3 protein: CASGLTGPRANTIYF. CDR3 nucleotide sequence: TGTGCCAGCGGATTGACAGGGCCCCGCGCGAACACCATATATTTT. The chain is built from TRBV27 and TRBJ1-3; 7 bases line up with TRBD1. CDR1 and CDR2 from the germline V gene are MNHEY and SMNVEV (reference sequence). CDR3 length: 15 amino acids. The V and J ends lost 8 bases and 7 bases, in that order; junction bases with no gene match: 14.

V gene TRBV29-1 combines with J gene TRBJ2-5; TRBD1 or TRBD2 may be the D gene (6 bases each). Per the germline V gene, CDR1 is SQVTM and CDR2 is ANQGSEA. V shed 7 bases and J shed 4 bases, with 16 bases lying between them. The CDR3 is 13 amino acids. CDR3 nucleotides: TGCAGCGCCGACGGGGGACACCTAGAGACCCAGTACTTC. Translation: CSADGGHLETQYF.

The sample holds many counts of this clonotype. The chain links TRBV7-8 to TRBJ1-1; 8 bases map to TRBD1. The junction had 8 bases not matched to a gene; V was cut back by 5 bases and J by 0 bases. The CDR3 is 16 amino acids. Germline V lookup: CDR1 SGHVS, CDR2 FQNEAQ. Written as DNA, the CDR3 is TGTGCCAGCAGCGAAAGGGACAGGCTGATGAACACTGAAGCTTTCTTT. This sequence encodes CASSERDRLMNTEAFF.

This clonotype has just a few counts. CDR3 nucleotides: TGCAGCGTCCGCCCGACTAGTGGGGCCCCAGATACGCAGTATTTT. Amino acid sequence: CSVRPTSGAPDTQYF. The J gene is TRBJ2-3, the V gene TRBV29-1; a weak D match, TRBD2 (6 bases). Germline V gives CDR1 SQVTM, CDR2 ANQGSEA. This CDR3 has 15 residues. The V end was cut by 6 bases, the J end by 4 bases, with 20 bases between.

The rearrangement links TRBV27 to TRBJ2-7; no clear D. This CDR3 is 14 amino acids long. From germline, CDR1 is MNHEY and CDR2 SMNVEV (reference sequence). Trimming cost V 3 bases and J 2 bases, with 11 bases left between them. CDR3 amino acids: CASSFSGPAYEQYF. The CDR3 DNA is TGTGCCAGCAGTTTTTCCGGGCCCGCCTACGAGCAGTACTTC.

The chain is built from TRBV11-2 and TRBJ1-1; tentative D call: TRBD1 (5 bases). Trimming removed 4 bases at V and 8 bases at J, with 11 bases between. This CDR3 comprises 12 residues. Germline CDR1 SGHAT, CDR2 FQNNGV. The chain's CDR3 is CASSSWTLEAFF. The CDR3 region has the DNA TGTGCCAGCAGCTCCTGGACACTCGAAGCTTTCTTT.

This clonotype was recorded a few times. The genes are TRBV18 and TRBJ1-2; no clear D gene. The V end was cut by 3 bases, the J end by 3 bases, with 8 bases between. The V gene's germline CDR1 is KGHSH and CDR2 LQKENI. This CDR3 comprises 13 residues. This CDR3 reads CASSPPEHYGYTF. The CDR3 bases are TGTGCCAGCTCACCGCCCGAACACTATGGCTACACCTTC.

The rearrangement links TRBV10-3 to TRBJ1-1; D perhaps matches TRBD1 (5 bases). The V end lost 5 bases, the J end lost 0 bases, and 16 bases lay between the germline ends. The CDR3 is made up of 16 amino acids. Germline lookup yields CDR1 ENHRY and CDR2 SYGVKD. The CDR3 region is CAISPTGGLMNTEAFF. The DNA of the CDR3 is TGTGCCATCAGTCCTACCGGGGGACTTATGAACACTGAAGCTTTCTTT.

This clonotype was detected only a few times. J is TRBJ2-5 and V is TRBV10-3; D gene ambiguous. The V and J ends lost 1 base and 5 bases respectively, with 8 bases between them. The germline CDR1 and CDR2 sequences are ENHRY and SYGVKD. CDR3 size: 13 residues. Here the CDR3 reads CAISELGSETQYF. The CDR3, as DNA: TGTGCCATCAGTGAGTTAGGATCTGAGACCCAGTACTTC.

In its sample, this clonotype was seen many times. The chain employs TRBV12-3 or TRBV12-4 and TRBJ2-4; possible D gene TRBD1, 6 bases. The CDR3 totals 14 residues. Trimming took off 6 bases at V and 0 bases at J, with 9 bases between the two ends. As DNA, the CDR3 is TGTGCCAGCAGCCCGGACAGAGCCAAAAACATTCAGTACTTC. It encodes CASSPDRAKNIQYF.

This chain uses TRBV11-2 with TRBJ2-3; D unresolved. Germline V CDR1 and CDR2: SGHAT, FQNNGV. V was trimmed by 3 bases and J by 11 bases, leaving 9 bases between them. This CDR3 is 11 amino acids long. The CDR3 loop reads CASSFESKQYF. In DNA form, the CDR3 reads TGTGCCAGCAGCTTTGAATCTAAGCAGTATTTT.

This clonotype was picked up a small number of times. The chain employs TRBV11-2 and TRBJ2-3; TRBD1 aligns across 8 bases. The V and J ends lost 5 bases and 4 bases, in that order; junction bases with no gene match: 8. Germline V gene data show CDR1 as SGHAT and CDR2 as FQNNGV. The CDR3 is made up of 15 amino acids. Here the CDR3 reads CASSRTGLSPDTQYF. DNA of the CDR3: TGTGCCAGCAGCCGGACAGGGTTGTCGCCAGATACGCAGTATTTT.

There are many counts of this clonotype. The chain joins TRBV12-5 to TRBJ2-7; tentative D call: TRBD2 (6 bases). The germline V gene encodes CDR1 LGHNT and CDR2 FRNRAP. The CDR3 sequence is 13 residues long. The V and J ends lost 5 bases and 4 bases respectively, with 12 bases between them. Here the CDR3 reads CASGGRRGYEQYF. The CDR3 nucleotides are TGTGCTAGTGGTGGCCGGAGGGGATACGAGCAGTACTTC.

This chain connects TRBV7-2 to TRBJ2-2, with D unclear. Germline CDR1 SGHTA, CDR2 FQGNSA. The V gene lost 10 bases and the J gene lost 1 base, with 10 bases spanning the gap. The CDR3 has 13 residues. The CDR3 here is CATWRVNTGELFF. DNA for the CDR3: TGTGCCACCTGGAGAGTGAACACCGGGGAGCTGTTTTTT.

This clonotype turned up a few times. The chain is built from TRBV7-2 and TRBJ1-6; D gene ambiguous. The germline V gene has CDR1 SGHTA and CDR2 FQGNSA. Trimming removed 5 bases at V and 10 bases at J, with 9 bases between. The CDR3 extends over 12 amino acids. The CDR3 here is CASSPRRSPLHF. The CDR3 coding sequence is TGTGCCAGCAGCCCGAGGCGATCACCCCTCCACTTT.

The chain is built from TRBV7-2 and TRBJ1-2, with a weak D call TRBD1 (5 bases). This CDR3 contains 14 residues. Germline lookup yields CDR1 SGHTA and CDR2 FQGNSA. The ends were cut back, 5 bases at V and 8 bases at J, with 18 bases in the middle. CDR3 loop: CASSETPPRGGYTF. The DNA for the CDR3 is TGTGCCAGCAGCGAAACCCCCCCGCGGGGCGGCTACACCTTC.

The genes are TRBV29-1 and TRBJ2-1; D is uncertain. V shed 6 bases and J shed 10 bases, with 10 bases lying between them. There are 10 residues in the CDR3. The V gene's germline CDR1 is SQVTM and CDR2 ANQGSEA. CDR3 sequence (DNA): TGCAGCGTGGTCCGGCCCGAGCAGTTCTTC. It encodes CSVVRPEQFF.

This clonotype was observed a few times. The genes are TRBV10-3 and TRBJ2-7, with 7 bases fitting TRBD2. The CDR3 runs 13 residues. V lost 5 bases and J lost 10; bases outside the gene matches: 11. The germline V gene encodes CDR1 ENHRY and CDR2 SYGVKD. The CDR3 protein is CAISLAGDPGQYF. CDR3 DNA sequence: TGTGCCATCAGTTTAGCGGGTGACCCCGGACAGTACTTC.

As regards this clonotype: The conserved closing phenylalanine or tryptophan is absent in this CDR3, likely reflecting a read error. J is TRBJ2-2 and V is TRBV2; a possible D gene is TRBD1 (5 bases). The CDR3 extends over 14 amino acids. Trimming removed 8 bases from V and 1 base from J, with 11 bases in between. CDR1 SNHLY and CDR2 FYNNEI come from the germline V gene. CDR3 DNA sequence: TGTGCCAGCTCGGACACCCTGAACACCGGGGAGCTGTTTTCT. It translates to CASSDTLNTGELFS.

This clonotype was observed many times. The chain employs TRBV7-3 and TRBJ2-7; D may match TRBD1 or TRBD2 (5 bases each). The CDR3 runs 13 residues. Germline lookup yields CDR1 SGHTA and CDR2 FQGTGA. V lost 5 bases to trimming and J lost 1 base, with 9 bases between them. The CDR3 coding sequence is TGTGCCAGCAGCGTAGGGACGTCCTACGAGCAGTACTTC. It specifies CASSVGTSYEQYF.